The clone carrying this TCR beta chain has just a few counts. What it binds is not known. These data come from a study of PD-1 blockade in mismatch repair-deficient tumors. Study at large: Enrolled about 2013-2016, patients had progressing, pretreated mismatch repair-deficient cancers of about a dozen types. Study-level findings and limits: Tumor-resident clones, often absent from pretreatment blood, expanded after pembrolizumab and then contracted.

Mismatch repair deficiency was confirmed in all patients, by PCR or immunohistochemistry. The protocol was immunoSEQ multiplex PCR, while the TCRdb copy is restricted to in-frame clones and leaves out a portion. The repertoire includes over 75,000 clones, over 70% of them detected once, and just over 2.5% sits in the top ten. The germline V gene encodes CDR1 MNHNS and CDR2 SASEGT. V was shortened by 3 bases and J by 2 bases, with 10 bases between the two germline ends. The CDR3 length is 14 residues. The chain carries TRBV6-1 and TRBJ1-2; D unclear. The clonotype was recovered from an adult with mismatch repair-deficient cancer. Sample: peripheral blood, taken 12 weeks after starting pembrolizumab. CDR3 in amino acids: CASSEYGSNYGYTF. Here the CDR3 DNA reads TGTGCCAGCAGTGAGTATGGGAGCAACTATGGCTACACCTTC.